The rows below give T cell receptor beta chains drawn from one sample of a study of CD8+ T cells in alopecia areata. Measured with immunoSEQ multiplex PCR; TCRdb has only the in-frame clones, and not every one. Here the sample spans over 150,000 clones, about 55% being singletons. The source material was CD8+ T cells sorted from blood, sampled at week 24, from a patient treated with tofacitinib. All receptors derive from a human donor with alopecia areata. The CDR3 runs from the conserved cysteine through the conserved F or W. Fields, in order: D gene, clone size, J gene, V gene, CDR3 protein, CDR3 DNA. A D gene is named only where the DNA matches it firmly. Some rows have no size entry. The others give once, few or many, or a class for an expanded clone.

>TRBD2|NA|TRBJ2-1|TRBV7-3
CASSPGLAGYNEQFF
TGTGCCAGCAGTCCCGGACTAGCGGGCTACAATGAGCAGTTCTTC
>TRBD2|NA|TRBJ2-1|TRBV18
CASSPNSGGANNEQFF
TGTGCCAGCTCACCCAATAGCGGGGGGGCCAACAATGAGCAGTTCTTC
>TRBD2|NA|TRBJ2-3|TRBV29-1
CSVVYLGLAGGVDTQYF
TGCAGCGTTGTCTATCTGGGTCTAGCGGGGGGAGTAGATACGCAGTATTTT
>NA|few|TRBJ2-5|TRBV14
CASSQLGGKETQYF
TGTGCCAGCAGCCAACTCGGGGGAAAAGAGACCCAGTACTTC
>NA|NA|TRBJ2-3|TRBV6-5
CASSYSPSDTQYF
TGTGCCAGCAGTTACTCGCCCTCAGATACGCAGTATTTT
>NA|NA|TRBJ1-1|TRBV6-6
CASSYQATGEAFF
TGTGCCAGCAGTTACCAGGCGACAGGTGAAGCTTTCTTT
>NA|few|TRBJ2-1|TRBV19
CASSPGTNEQFF
TGTGCCAGTAGCCCGGGGACGAATGAGCAGTTCTTC
>NA|NA|TRBJ1-2|TRBV25-1
CASTQGGTYGYTF
TGTGCCAGCACCCAAGGGGGGACCTATGGCTACACCTTC
>NA|NA|TRBJ1-5|TRBV7-6
CASSLNRDGLNQPQHF
TGTGCCAGCAGCTTAAATCGGGACGGCCTAAATCAGCCCCAGCATTTT
>NA|NA|TRBJ1-5|TRBV4-3
CASSQGTGNQPQHF
TGCGCCAGCAGCCAAGGGACAGGCAATCAGCCCCAGCATTTT
>NA|NA|TRBJ2-1|TRBV4-3
CASSQESGANEQFF
TGCGCCAGCAGCCAAGAATCAGGGGCCAATGAGCAGTTCTTC
>TRBD1|NA|TRBJ2-7|TRBV28
CASSRSDRDEQYF
TGTGCCAGCAGCCGGTCAGACAGGGACGAGCAGTACTTC
>TRBD1|few|TRBJ2-3|TRBV2
CASSEGQKMADTQYF
TGTGCCAGCAGTGAGGGACAGAAGATGGCAGATACGCAGTATTTT
>NA|many|TRBJ1-5|TRBV27
CASSPDRFNQPQHF
TGTGCCAGCAGTCCTGACCGGTTTAATCAGCCCCAGCATTTT
>NA|NA|TRBJ2-7|TRBV4-3
CASSQDTPGPYEQYF
TGCGCCAGCAGCCAAGATACTCCGGGGCCCTACGAGCAGTACTTC
>TRBD1|NA|TRBJ2-5|TRBV25-1
CVHLGQTSRGETQYF
TGTGTCCACCTGGGACAGACGAGTAGAGGAGAGACCCAGTACTTC
>NA|few|TRBJ2-1|TRBV7-2
CASSLGGSYNEQFF
TGTGCCAGCAGCTTAGGGGGCTCCTACAATGAGCAGTTCTTC
>TRBD2|NA|TRBJ2-1|TRBV27
CASKERGRYNEQFF
TGTGCCAGCAAGGAGCGGGGTCGCTACAATGAGCAGTTCTTC
>NA|NA|TRBJ2-3|TRBV29-1
CSVDEDTQYF
TGCAGCGTTGACGAAGATACGCAGTATTTT
>TRBD2|NA|TRBJ2-1|TRBV11-2
CASSLRGGSLSSYNEQFF
TGTGCCAGCAGCTTACGCGGGGGGTCCCTTAGCTCCTACAATGAGCAGTTCTTC
>TRBD2|NA|TRBJ2-3|TRBV7-6
CASSLAGLAEITDTQYF
TGTGCCAGCAGCTTAGCGGGACTAGCGGAAATCACAGATACGCAGTATTTT
>TRBD1|NA|TRBJ2-7|TRBV27
CASSSRTGEYEQYF
TGTGCCAGCAGTTCAAGGACAGGGGAATACGAGCAGTACTTC
>NA|NA|TRBJ2-3|TRBV7-9
CASSSHRTDTQYF
TGTGCCAGCAGCTCCCATCGCACAGATACGCAGTATTTT
>NA|NA|TRBJ1-4|TRBV14
CASSPGLKEKLFF
TGTGCCAGCAGCCCCGGACTCAAAGAAAAACTGTTTTTT
>TRBD2|few|TRBJ2-1|TRBV19
CASTGATSGDSYNEQFF
TGTGCCAGTACCGGGGCGACTAGCGGGGACTCCTACAATGAGCAGTTCTTC
>NA|NA|TRBJ2-3|TRBV29-1
CSLVAGASDTQYF
TGCAGCCTTGTGGCGGGGGCCTCAGATACGCAGTATTTT
>NA|few|TRBJ1-1|TRBV6-6
CATAEGRNTEAFF
TGTGCCACCGCCGAGGGTCGGAACACTGAAGCTTTCTTT
>NA|NA|TRBJ2-3|TRBV19
CASSIVPGDTQYF
TGTGCCAGTAGTATAGTTCCAGGAGATACGCAGTATTTT
>TRBD1|NA|TRBJ1-5|TRBV27
CASSSVGQGGNQPQHF
TGTGCCAGCAGTTCAGTCGGACAGGGAGGGAATCAGCCCCAGCATTTT
>TRBD1|once|TRBJ1-2|TRBV6-5
CASSSTGSSDYGYTF
TGTGCCAGCAGTTCGACAGGGAGTAGCGACTATGGCTACACCTTC
>NA|NA|TRBJ1-5|TRBV25-1
CASSEGSQPQHF
TGTGCCAGCAGTGAGGGGTCTCAGCCCCAGCATTTT
>NA|NA|TRBJ1-2|TRBV5-1
CASSRDILNGYTF
TGCGCCAGCAGCCGGGACATTCTCAATGGCTACACCTTC
>NA|NA|TRBJ1-2|TRBV30
CAWSVNRDGYTF
TGTGCCTGGAGTGTTAACAGGGATGGCTACACCTTC
>NA|NA|TRBJ2-1|TRBV30
CAWSVLYNEQFF
TGTGCCTGGAGTGTACTCTACAATGAGCAGTTCTTC
>NA|NA|TRBJ1-6|TRBV11-2
CASSSSGRYDSPLHF
TGTGCCAGCAGCTCTTCGGGACGATATGATTCACCCCTCCACTTT
>NA|NA|TRBJ1-5|TRBV15
CATSRGGSNQPQHF
TGTGCCACCAGCAGAGGCGGGAGCAATCAGCCCCAGCATTTT